The present T cell receptor beta chain was sequenced within a study of cytotoxic CD8 clonotypes in ibrutinib-treated CLL. Study-level background: The subjects consisted of approximately ten relapsed/refractory and 15 treatment-naive individuals, with 17 to 18 IGHV unmutated. Whole-study results and caveats: Patients showed higher baseline clonality than age-matched healthy donors, and it tracked circulating CD8+ T-cell counts.

Sequenced by immunoSEQ multiplex PCR; TCRdb stores in-frame clones only, minus some. The sample includes approximately 210,000 clones, 55% to 85% of them seen just once. With regard to this clone: As yet, its antigen is unknown.

Germline V gene lookup returns CDR1 MNHEY and CDR2 SMNVEV (reference sequence). V lost 7 bases and J lost 6; bases outside the gene matches: 7. The CDR3 loop spans 14 amino acids. About 1.9 micrograms of genomic DNA came from cryopreserved PBMCs for TCR beta libraries. This chain joins TRBV27 and TRBJ2-1; 9 bases map to TRBD1. The origin of this receptor is a human donor with chronic lymphocytic leukemia. Sequenced material: PBMCs, taken after 24 months of ibrutinib treatment. The CDR3 spells CASTRDRVSNEQFF. The CDR3 DNA reads TGTGCCAGCACCCGGGACAGGGTGAGCAATGAGCAGTTCTTC.